The T cell receptor (beta chain) described here comes from a study of blood T cells in healthy people across ages (dated by TCRdb to about 2015). Study-level background: Template switching captured roughly one uniquely barcoded TCR beta cDNA molecule per two T cells in model experiments. Age-related changes in TCR beta repertoire diversity were measured in the study by deep sequencing normalized with unique cDNA molecular identifiers. Four age groups were formed from the donors: young (average 16 years), middle-aged (approximately 40), aged (under 70) and long-lived (around 82). Donors of different ages were randomly distributed across sequencing lanes to avoid experimental bias. The study analyzed two additional independent replicas of 1 million unique cDNA reads from the same blood draw for two donors, one aged 18 to 29 and one aged 80 or older.

Systemically healthy Caucasian individuals from Russia, 35 to 50 in total and aged about 6 to 95 years, were included as donors. Each donor gave around 9.9 milliliters of peripheral blood, collected into EDTA-treated Vacutainer tubes. Ficoll-Paque density-gradient centrifugation was used to isolate PBMCs, with at least 6.5 million per sample. Total RNA, at least 5 micrograms per sample, was extracted from PBMCs with Trizol reagent. For every donor, flow cytometry on a PBMC aliquot measured the percentage of naive CD45RAhigh/CD27high T cells. What the authors observed across the whole study: Estimates of total diversity based on one million sequenced T cells were considered lower bounds and underestimates. Observed TCR beta diversity per million T cells fell roughly linearly with age, and a significant reduction was already apparent by age around 36. Since profiling was done on bulk unsorted PBMCs, naive and antigen-experienced compartments could not be conclusively compared. Donor CMV infection status was unknown, potentially confounding age-related changes in expanded clonotypes. There was a strong correlation between observed TCR beta diversity and the percentage of naive T cells measured by flow cytometry. Compared with the aged group, the long-lived group had more naive CD4+ T cells, fewer expanded clones and increased TCR diversity, suggesting age selection.

With respect to this clonotype: Its cognate antigen has yet to be identified. No base quality values were provided; no much bigger clone lies one nucleotide off.

Libraries were constructed by 5' RACE. The sequencer listed for this sample is Illumina HiSeq 2500. The second PCR ran for roughly 7 to 12 cycles and used a J-beta primer mix along with a sample-barcoded 5' primer. Each TCR beta cDNA molecule received a unique molecular identifier from a template-switch 5' adaptor carrying 12 random nucleotides. Each sample yielded at least 2.5 million CDR3-containing paired-end reads. The Mint cDNA synthesis kit, primed by a TRBC-specific oligonucleotide, was used to synthesize first-strand cDNA from all RNA. Following uracil-DNA glycosylase treatment, all cDNA underwent a first 18-cycle PCR with the universal primers M1SS and BC2_uni_R. Turning to the authors' computational methods: For normalization, 1 million high-quality reads, each with a distinct molecular identifier, were randomly selected from each sample. Reads with shared molecular identifiers were discarded instead of being binned into consensus sequences. MiTCR, set to a Q25 quality threshold and the strictest error-elimination algorithm, was used for CDR3 identification, clonotype clustering and error correction. A nonparametric unseen species model using Euler transformation provided a lower-bound estimate of total TCR beta diversity. TCRdb reprocessing: public reads trimmed at Q25 with fastp, clones called with MiXCR, in-frame beta chains kept. Rows with a matching CDR3 protein are joined into one entry that keeps the most common DNA and genes. TCRdb's processing, not the authors', yielded these V and J calls. This sample holds 950,000 to 1,200,000 distinct CDR3 sequences; 30% to 40% were observed only once. The ten largest clonotypes hold around 13% of the sample.

This TCR came from a man in his late teens or twenties in good health. Sequenced sample: blood.

The CDR3 protein is CSVVLVETQYF. Read as DNA, the sequence is TGCAGCGTTGTTCTAGTGGAGACCCAGTACTTC. The chain is assembled from TRBV29-1 and TRBJ2-5; no D gene can be assigned with confidence. From cysteine to phenylalanine, the CDR3 is 11 amino acids long. Only the CDR3 portion is preserved as DNA: 33 bases, with reading frame beginning at the first base. V is cut by 4 bases and J by 5 bases, and the space between the germline ends is 8 bases. For CDR1 and CDR2, the germline V gene lists SQVTM and ANQGSEA.